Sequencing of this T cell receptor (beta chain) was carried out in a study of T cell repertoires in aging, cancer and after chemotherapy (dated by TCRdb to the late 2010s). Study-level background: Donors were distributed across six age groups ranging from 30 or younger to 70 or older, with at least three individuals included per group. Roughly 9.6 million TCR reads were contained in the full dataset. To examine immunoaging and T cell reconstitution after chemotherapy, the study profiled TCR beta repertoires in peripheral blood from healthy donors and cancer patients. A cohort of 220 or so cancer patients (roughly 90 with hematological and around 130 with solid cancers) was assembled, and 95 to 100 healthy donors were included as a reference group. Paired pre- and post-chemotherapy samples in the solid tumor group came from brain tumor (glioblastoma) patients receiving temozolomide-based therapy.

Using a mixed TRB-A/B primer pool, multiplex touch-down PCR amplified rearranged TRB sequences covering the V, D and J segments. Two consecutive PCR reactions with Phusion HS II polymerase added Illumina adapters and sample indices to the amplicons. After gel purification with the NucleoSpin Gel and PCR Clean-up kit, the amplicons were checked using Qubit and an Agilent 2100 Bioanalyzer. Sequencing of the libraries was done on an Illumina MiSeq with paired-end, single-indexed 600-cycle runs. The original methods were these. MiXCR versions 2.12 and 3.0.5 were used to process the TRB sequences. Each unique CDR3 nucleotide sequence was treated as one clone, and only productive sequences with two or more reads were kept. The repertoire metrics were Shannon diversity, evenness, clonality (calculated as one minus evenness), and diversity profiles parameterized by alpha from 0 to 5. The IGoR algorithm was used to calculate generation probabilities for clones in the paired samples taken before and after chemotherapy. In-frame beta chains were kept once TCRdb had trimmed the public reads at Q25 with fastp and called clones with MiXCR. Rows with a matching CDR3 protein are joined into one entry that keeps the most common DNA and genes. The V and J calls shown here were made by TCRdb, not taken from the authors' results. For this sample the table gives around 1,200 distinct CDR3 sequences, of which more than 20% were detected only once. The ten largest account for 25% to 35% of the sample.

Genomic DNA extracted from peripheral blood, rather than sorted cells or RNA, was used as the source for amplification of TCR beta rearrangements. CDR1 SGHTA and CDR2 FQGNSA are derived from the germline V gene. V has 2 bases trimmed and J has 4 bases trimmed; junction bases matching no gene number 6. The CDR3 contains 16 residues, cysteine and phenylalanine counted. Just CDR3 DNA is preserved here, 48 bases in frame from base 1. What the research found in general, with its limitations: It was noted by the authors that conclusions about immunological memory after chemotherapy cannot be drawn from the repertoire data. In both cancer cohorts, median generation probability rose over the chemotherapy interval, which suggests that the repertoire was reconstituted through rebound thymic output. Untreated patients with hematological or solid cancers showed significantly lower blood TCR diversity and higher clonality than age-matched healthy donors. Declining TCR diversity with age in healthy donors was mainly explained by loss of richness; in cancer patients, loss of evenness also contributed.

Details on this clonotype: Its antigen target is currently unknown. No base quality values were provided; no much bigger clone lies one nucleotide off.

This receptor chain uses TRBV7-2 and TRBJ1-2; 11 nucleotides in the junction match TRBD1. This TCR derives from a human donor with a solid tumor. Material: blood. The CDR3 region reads CASSLNPGQGGYGYTF. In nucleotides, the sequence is TGTGCCAGCAGCTTAAACCCGGGACAGGGGGGCTATGGCTACACCTTC.